This T cell receptor (beta chain) emerged from a study of T cells in Graves' hyperthyroidism and ophthalmopathy. About the study: Initial diagnosis, before any treatment, was when peripheral blood was collected. Study results and limitations: Most thyroid clonotypes expanded above 0.001 were also detected in blood.

From germline, CDR1 is DFQATT and CDR2 SNEGSKA (reference sequence). This CDR3 comprises 11 residues. V was clipped by 4 bases and J by 3 bases, with 4 bases between them. This clonotype has only a few counts. As yet, its antigen is unknown. Using RNA transcripts as the source, TCR beta CDR3 regions were amplified. TCR CDR3 underwent first-round RT-PCR with the HTBI primer set. TCRdb reanalysed the multiplex PCR reads using MiXCR and keeps one entry per CDR3 protein. The table lists 300,000 or so distinct CDR3 sequences, approximately 17% of them singletons. Pregnant or lactating patients were excluded, as were those with uncontrolled infection or other autoimmune disease. Orbital computed tomography and thyroid ultrasound, together with serum TRAb and thyroxine and clinical symptoms, were used for diagnoses.

Sample: blood. This clonotype originated in a woman in her sixties with Graves' ophthalmopathy. The V gene is TRBV20-1, the J gene TRBJ1-3, with D uncertain. DNA of the CDR3: TGCAGTGCTATAAATGGAAACACCATATATTTT. It translates to CSAINGNTIYF.